The source of this TCR beta chain is a study of blood T cell repertoires in COVID-19 (TCRdb year 2020). Regarding the study in general: The collaborator samples originated in the United States, Italy and Spain and spanned the acute and convalescent phases of COVID-19. The material from the prospective study consisted of cDNA or gDNA derived from T cells, B-cell-depleted T cells, or PBMCs. The dataset comprised deeply sampled blood TCRbeta repertoires from subjects exposed to, actively infected with, or recovered from COVID-19. The repertoires were made available in a free public database intended to serve as a resource for research on the immune response to SARS-CoV-2. The samples were drawn from two sources: the first 160 participants of the ongoing ImmuneRACE study, and fewer than 1,500 subjects contributed by 6 global collaborators. The sample metadata nearly always contained a de-identified subject ID, COVID-19 status, age in years and sex. Where available, HLA class I and class II types were obtained from metadata supplied by the sample provider rather than from assay-based typing.

TCRbeta CDR3 regions were amplified from genomic DNA using the immunoSEQ Assay, a bias-controlled multiplex PCR. Processing in the source paper ran as follows. The number of nucleated cells in each sample was estimated by amplification of reference gene primers within the assay. To quantify the absolute abundance of each unique TCRbeta CDR3 rearrangement, sequence reads were collapsed and filtered. For each sample, productive Simpson clonality was calculated by taking the square root of Simpson's diversity index across productive rearrangements. In its TCRdb copy, this immuneACCESS table keeps in-frame sequences only and misses some clones. Where compared with another copy, unresolved V genes explain less than half of these, and the others have no known cause. V, J and clone size reflect that table, while D and trimming were determined from the DNA. The sample table holds more than 60,000 clones, of which 88% were seen once. Around 10% of the sample rests with the top ten.

Here is what the overall study found, with its caveats: The amount of clinical and demographic metadata varied by source and participant and was provided uncurated.

Participants in the prospective study were aged roughly 18 to 100 years, lived in more than 20 United States geographic areas, and enrolled through a virtual design. Cohort assignment in the prospective study relied on participant-reported clinical history from a screening survey and a study questionnaire. Recovered participants in ImmuneRACE Cohort 3 were defined as having two consecutive negative NP/OP PCR tests, clearance from a healthcare professional, or resolution of symptoms. Each participant in the prospective study had whole blood, serum and a nasopharyngeal or oropharyngeal swab collected by mobile phlebotomists. Additional blood draws and questionnaires over an approximately 2-month period could optionally be provided by prospective study participants. Blood samples from the prospective study were shipped frozen or at room temperature prior to DNA extraction. From cysteine to phenylalanine, the CDR3 is 13 amino acids long. Kept here is only the CDR3 DNA, which spans 39 bases and is read in frame from base 1. CDR1 and CDR2, per the germline V gene, are SGHRS and YFSETQ. A distance of 12 bases separates the germline ends of V and J, which lose 4 bases and 4 bases respectively.

In the case of this clone: The target of this receptor is not known. Within one base of it there is no much larger clone, and no base qualities were kept.

This sequence was found in a woman aged 40 to 50 who had recovered from COVID-19. The chain couples TRBV5-1 to TRBJ2-7; no D gene can be assigned with confidence. The sequencing input was PBMCs or T cells enriched from blood (not recorded which). CDR3 sequence: CASSQIERYEQYF. DNA sequence: TGCGCCAGCAGCCAGATAGAGCGTTACGAGCAGTACTTC.